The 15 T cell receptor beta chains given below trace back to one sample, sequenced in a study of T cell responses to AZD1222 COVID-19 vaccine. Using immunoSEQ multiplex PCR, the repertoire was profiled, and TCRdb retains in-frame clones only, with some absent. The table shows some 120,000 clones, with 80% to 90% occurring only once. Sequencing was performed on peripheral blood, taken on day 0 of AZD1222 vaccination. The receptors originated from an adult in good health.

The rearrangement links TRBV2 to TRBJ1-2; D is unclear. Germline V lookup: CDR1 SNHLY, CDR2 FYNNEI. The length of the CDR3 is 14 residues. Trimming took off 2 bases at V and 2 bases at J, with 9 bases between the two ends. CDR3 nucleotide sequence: TGTGCCAGCAGTGAATTCGCCCGGAACTATGGCTACACCTTC. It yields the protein CASSEFARNYGYTF.

CDR3 loop: CASSPANMAYEQYF. As DNA, the CDR3 is TGTGCCAGCAGCCCGGCTAACATGGCCTACGAGCAGTACTTC. V usage is TRBV2 and J usage is TRBJ2-7, with D unresolved. The CDR3 sequence is 14 residues long. Germline CDR1 and CDR2: SNHLY and FYNNEI. V lost 6 bases, J lost 2 bases, and 14 bases lay in between.

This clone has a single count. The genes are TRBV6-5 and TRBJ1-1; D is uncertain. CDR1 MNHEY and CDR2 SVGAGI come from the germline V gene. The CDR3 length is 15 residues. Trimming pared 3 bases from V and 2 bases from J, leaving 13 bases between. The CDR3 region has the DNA TGTGCCAGCAGTTATTCCCGAGGCGTCAACACTGAAGCTTTCTTT. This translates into CASSYSRGVNTEAFF.

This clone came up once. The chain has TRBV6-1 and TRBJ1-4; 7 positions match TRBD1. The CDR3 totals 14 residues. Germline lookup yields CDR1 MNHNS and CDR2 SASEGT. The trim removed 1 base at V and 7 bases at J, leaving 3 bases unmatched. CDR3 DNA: TGTGCCAGCAGTGAAGGACAGGGTGGTGAAAAACTGTTTTTT. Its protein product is CASSEGQGGEKLFF.

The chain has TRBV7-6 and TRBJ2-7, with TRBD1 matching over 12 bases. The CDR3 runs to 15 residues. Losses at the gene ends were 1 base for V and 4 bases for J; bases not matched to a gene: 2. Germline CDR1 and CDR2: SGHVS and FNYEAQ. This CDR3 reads CASSLGGQGAYEQYF. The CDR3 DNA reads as TGTGCCAGCAGCTTAGGGGGACAGGGGGCTTACGAGCAGTACTTC.

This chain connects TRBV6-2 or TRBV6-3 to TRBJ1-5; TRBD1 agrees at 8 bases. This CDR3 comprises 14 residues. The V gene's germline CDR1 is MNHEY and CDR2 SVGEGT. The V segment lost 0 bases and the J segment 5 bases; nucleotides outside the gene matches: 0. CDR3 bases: TGTGCCAGCAGTTACTCGGACAGGGATCAGCCCCAGCATTTT. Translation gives CASSYSDRDQPQHF.

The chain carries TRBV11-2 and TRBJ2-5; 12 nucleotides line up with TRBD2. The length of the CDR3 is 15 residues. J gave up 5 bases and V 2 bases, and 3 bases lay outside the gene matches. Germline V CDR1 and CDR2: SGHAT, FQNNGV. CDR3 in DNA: TGTGCCAGCAGCTTAAGACTAGCGGGGGACGAGACCCAGTACTTC. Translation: CASSLRLAGDETQYF. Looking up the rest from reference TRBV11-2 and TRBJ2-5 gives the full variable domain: EAGVAQSPRYKIIEKRQSVAFWCNPISGHATLYWYQQILGQGPKLLIQFQNNGVVDDSQLPKDRFSAERLKGVDSTLKIQPAKLEDSAVYLCASSLRLAGDETQYFGPGTRLLVL.

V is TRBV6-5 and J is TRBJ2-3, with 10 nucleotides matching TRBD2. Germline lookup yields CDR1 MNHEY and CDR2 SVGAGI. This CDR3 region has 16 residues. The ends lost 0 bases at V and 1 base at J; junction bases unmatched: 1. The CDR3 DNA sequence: TGTGCCAGCAGTTACTCTCTAGCGGGGGGCACAGATACGCAGTATTTT. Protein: CASSYSLAGGTDTQYF.

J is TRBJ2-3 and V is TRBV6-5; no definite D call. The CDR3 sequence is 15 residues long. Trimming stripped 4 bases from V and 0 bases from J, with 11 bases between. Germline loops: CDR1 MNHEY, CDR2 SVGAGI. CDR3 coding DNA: TGTGCCAGCAGTTCAGCCATGGACAGCACAGATACGCAGTATTTT. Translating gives CASSSAMDSTDTQYF.

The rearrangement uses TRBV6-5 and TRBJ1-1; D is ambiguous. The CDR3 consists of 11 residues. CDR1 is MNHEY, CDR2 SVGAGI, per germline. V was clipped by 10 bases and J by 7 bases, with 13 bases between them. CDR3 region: CATSRGIEAFF. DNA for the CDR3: TGTGCCACATCCCGGGGAATTGAAGCTTTCTTT.

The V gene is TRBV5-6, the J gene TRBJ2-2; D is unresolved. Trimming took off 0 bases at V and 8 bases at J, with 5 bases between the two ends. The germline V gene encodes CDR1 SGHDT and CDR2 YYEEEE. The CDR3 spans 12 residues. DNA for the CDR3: TGTGCCAGCAGCTTGGTAGCTGGGGAGCTGTTTTTT. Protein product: CASSLVAGELFF. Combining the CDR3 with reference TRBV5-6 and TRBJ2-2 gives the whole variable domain DAGVTQSPTHLIKTRGQQVTLRCSPKSGHDTVSWYQQALGQGPQFIFQYYEEEERQRGNFPDRFSGHQFPNYSSELNVNALLLGDSALYLCASSLVAGELFFGEGSRLTVL.

CDR3 protein: CASSESGAHTEAFF. For the CDR3, the DNA is TGTGCCAGCAGTGAGTCAGGGGCGCATACTGAAGCTTTCTTT. The gene calls are TRBV6-1 and TRBJ1-1; a weak D match, TRBD1 (6 bases). The ends were cut back, 3 bases at V and 5 bases at J, with 13 bases in the middle. Germline assignment: CDR1 MNHNS and CDR2 SASEGT. There are 14 residues in the CDR3.

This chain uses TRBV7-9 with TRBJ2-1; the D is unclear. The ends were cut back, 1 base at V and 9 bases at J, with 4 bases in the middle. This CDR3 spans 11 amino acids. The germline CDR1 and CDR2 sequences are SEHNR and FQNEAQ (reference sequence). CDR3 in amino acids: CASSLGAEQFF. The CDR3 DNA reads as TGTGCCAGCAGCTTAGGGGCTGAGCAGTTCTTC.

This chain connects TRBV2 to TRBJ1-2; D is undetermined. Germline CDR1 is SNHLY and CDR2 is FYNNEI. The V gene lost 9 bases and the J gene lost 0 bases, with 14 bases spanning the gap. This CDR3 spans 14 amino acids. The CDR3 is CARIDDVANYGYTF. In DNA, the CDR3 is TGTGCCAGAATAGATGACGTAGCTAACTATGGCTACACCTTC.

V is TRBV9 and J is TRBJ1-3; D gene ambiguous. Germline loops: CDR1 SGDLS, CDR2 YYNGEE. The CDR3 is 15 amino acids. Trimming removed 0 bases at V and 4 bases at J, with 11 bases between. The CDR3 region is CASSVGNSRGNTIYF. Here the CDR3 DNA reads TGTGCCAGCAGCGTAGGTAATTCTCGGGGAAACACCATATATTTT.